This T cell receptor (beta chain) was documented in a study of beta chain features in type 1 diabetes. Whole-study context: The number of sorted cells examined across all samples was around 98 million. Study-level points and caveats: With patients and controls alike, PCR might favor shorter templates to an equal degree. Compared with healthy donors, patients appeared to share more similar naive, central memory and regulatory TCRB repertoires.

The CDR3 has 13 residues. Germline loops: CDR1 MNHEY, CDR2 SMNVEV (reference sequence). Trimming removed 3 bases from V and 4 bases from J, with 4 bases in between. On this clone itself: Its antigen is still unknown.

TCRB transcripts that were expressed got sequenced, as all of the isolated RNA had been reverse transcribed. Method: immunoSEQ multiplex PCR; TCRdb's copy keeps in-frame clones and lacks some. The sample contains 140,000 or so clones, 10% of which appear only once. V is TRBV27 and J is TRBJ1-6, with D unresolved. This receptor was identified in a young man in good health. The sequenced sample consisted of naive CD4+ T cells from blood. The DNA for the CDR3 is TGTGCCAGCAGTTTCTTTTATAATTCACCCCTCCACTTT. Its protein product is CASSFFYNSPLHF.